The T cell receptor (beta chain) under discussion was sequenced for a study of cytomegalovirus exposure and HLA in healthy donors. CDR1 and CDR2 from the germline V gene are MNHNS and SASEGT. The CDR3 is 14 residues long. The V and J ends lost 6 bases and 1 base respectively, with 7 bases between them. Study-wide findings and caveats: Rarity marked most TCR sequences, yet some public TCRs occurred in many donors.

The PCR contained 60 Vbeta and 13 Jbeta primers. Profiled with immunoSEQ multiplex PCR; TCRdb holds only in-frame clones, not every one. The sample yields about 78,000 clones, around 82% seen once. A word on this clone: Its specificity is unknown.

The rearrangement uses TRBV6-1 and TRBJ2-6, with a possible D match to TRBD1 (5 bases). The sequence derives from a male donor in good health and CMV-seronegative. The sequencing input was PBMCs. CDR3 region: CASSQGSGANVLTF. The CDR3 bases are TGTGCCAGCAGCCAGGGATCTGGGGCCAACGTCCTGACTTTC.